The clone carrying this T cell receptor (beta chain) was counted at least ten times. Its target is unknown. What was amplified from RNA transcripts were TCR beta CDR3 regions. First-round RT-PCR with HTBI primers amplified the TCR CDR3 region. TCRdb independently ran MiXCR on the multiplex PCR reads; one entry per CDR3 protein. The sample shows about 560,000 distinct CDR3 sequences, 15% to 20% of them seen only once. This sample is part of a study of T cells in Graves' hyperthyroidism and ophthalmopathy. For the study at large: Once the initial diagnosis was made, peripheral blood was obtained before any treatment.

Regarding the study as a whole: Median prediction lead before ophthalmopathy onset was about 6.5 months with the model. A model built on 13 V-J features separated ophthalmopathy from stable hyperthyroidism.

V dropped 5 bases and J dropped 0; count of bases not matched to a gene: 5. The germline V gene has CDR1 MDHEN and CDR2 SYDVKM. This CDR3 contains 17 residues. Graves' hyperthyroidism was deemed stable given no ophthalmopathy progression within 18 months. This TCR came from a woman aged 18-30 years with Graves' hyperthyroidism. Source material: blood. V is TRBV28 and J is TRBJ2-7; 15 positions agree with TRBD2. The CDR3 region has the DNA TGTGCCAGCAGTACGGGACTAGCGGGAGGAATCTCCTACGAGCAGTACTTC. It codes for CASSTGLAGGISYEQYF.